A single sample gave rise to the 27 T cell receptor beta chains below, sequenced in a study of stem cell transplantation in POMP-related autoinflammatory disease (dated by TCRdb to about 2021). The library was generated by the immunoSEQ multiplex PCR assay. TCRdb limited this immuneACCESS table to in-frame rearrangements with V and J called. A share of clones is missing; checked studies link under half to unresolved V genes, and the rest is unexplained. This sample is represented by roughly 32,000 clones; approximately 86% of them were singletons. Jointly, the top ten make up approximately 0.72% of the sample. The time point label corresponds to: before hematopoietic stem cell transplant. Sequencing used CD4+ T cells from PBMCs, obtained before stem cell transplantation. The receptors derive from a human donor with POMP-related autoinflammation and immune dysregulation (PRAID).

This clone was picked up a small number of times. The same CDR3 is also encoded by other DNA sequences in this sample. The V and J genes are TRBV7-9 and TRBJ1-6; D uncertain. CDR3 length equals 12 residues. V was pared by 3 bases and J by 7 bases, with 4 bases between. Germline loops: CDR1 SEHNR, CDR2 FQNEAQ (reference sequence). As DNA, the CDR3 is TGTGCCAGCAGCTTTACCAATTCACCCCTCCACTTT. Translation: CASSFTNSPLHF.

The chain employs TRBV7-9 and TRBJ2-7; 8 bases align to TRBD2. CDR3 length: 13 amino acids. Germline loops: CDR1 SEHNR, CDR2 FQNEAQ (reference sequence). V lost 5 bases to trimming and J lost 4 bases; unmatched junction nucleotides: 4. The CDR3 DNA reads TGTGCCAGCAGCAGGACTAGCAGATACGAGCAGTACTTC. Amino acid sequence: CASSRTSRYEQYF.

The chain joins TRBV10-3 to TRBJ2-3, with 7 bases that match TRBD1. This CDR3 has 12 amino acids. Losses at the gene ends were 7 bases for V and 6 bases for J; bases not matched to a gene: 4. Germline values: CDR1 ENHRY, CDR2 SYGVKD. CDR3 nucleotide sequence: TGTGCCATCAATTCACAGGGGGATACGCAGTATTTT. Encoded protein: CAINSQGDTQYF.

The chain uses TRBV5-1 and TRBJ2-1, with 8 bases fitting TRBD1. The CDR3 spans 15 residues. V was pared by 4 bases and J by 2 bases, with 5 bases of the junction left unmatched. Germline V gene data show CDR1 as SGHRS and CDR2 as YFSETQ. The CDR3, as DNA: TGCGCCAGCAGCCCATCAGGGGGCGCCTACAATGAGCAGTTCTTC. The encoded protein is CASSPSGGAYNEQFF.

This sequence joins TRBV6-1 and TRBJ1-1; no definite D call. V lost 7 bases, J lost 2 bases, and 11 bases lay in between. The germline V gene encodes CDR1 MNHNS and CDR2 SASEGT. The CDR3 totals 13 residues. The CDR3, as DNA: TGTGCCAGCACCAAGGGCTTTAACACTGAAGCTTTCTTT. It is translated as CASTKGFNTEAFF.

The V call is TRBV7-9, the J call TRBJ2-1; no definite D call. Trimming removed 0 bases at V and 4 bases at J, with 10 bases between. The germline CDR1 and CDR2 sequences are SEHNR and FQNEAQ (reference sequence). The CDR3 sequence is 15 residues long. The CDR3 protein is CASSLALSEYNEQFF. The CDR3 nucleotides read TGTGCCAGCAGCTTAGCCCTAAGCGAGTACAATGAGCAGTTCTTC. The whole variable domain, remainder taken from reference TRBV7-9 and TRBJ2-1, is DTGVSQNPRHKITKRGQNVTFRCDPISEHNRLYWYRQTLGQGPEFLTYFQNEAQLEKSRLLSDRFSAERPKGSFSTLEIQRTEQGDSAMYLCASSLALSEYNEQFFGPGTRLTVL.

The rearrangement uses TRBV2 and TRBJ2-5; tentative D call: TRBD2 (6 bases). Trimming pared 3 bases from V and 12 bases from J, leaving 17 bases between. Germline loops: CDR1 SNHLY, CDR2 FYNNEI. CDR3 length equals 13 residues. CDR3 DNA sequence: TGTGCCAGCAGTGACGGGACTGCCAACACCGAGTACTTC. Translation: CASSDGTANTEYF. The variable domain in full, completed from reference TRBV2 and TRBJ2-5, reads EPEVTQTPSHQVTQMGQEVILRCVPISNHLYFYWYRQILGQKVEFLVSFYNNEISEKSEIFDDQFSVERPDGSNFTLKIRSTKLEDSAMYFCASSDGTANTEYFGPGTRLLVL.

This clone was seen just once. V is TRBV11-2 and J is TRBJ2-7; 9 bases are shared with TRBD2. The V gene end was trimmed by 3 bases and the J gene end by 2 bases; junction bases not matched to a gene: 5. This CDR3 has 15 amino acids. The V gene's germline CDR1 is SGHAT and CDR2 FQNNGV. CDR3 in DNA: TGTGCCAGCAGCTTCGGACTAGCGCAAACCTACGAGCAGTACTTC. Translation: CASSFGLAQTYEQYF.

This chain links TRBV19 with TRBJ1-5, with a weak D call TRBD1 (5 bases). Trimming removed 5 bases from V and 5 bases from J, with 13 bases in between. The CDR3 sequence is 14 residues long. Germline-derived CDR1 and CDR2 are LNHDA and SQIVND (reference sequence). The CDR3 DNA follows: TGTGCCAGTAGTTCCGGGGCGAGATATCAGCCCCAGCATTTT. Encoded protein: CASSSGARYQPQHF.

The CDR3 reads CASSETVFTEAFF. DNA of the CDR3: TGTGCCAGTTCGGAGACAGTATTCACTGAAGCTTTCTTT. The chain couples TRBV6-5 to TRBJ1-1; D perhaps matches TRBD1 (5 bases). V was trimmed by 9 bases and J by 4 bases, leaving 15 bases between them. The CDR3 is made up of 13 amino acids. Per the germline V gene, CDR1 is MNHEY and CDR2 is SVGAGI.

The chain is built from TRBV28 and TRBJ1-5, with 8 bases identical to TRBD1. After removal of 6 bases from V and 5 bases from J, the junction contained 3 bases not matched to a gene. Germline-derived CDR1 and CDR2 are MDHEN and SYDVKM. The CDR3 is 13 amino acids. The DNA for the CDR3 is TGTGCCAGCAGGGACAGGGTCGATCAGCCCCAGCATTTT. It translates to CASRDRVDQPQHF. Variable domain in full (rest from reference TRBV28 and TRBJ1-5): DVKVTQSSRYLVKRTGEKVFLECVQDMDHENMFWYRQDPGLGLRLIYFSYDVKMKEKGDIPEGYSVSREKKERFSLILESASTNQTSMYLCASRDRVDQPQHFGDGTRLSIL.

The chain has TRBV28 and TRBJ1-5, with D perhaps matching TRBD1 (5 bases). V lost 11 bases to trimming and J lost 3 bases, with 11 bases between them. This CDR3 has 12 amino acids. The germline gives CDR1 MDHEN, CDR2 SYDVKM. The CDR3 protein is CAGGGLNQPQHF. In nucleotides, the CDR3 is TGTGCCGGGGGAGGGCTCAATCAGCCCCAGCATTTT.

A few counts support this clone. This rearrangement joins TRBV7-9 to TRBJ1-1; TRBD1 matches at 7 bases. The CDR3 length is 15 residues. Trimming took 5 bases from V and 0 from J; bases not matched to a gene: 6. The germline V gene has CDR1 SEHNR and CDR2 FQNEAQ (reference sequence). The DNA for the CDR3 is TGTGCCAGCAGCCGGGACAGACGCATGAACACTGAAGCTTTCTTT. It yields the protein CASSRDRRMNTEAFF. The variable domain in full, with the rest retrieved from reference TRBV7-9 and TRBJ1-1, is DTGVSQNPRHKITKRGQNVTFRCDPISEHNRLYWYRQTLGQGPEFLTYFQNEAQLEKSRLLSDRFSAERPKGSFSTLEIQRTEQGDSAMYLCASSRDRRMNTEAFFGQGTRLTVV.

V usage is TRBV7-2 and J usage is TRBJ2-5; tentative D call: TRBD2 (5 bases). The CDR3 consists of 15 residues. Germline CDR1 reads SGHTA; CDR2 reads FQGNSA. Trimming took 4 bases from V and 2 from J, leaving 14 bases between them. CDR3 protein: CASSSLPGSQETQYF. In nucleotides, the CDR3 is TGTGCCAGCAGCTCCCTCCCGGGATCACAAGAGACCCAGTACTTC.

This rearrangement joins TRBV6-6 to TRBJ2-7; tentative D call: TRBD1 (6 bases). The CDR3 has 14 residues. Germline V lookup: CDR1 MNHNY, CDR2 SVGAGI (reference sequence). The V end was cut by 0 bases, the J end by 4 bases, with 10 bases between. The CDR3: CASSYSAGAYEQYF. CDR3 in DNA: TGTGCCAGCAGTTACTCAGCAGGGGCTTACGAGCAGTACTTC.

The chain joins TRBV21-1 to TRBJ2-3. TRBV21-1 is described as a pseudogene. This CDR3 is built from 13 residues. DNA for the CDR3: TGTGCCAGCAGCAAAGCGTGGGACGATACGCAGTATTTT. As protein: CASSKAWDDTQYF.

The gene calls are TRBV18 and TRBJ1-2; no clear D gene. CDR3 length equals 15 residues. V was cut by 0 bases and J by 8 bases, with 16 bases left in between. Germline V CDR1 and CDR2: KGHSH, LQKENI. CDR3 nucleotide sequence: TGTGCCAGCTCACCACCGTCAACGGAGCTTCGAGGCTACACCTTC. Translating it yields CASSPPSTELRGYTF. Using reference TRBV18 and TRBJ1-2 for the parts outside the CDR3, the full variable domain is NAGVMQNPRHLVRRRGQEARLRCSPMKGHSHVYWYRQLPEEGLKFMVYLQKENIIDESGMPKERFSAEFPKEGPSILRIQQVVRGDSAAYFCASSPPSTELRGYTFGSGTRLTVV.

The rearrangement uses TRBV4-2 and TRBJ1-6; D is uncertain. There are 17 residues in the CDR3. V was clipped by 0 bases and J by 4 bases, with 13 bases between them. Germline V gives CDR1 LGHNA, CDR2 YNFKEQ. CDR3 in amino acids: CASSQDLTAGYNSPLHF. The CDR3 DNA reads TGTGCCAGCAGCCAAGACCTGACCGCGGGGTATAATTCACCCCTCCACTTT.

This CDR3 is CSALGYGYTF. CDR3 in DNA: TGCAGTGCCCTGGGCTATGGCTACACCTTC. The genes are TRBV20-1 and TRBJ1-2, with D unclear. V was cut by 6 bases and J by 4 bases, with 6 bases left in between. Germline-derived CDR1 and CDR2 are DFQATT and SNEGSKA (reference sequence). The CDR3 extends over 10 amino acids.

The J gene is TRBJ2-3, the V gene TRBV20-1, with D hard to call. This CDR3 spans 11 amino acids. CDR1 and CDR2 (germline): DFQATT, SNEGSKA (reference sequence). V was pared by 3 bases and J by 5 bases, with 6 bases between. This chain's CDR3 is CSASTEDTQYF. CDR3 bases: TGCAGTGCTAGCACCGAAGATACGCAGTATTTT.

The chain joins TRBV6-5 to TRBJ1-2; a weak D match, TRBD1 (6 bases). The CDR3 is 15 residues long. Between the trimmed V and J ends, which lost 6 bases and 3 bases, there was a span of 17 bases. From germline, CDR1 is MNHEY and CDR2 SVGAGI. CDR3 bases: TGTGCCAGCAGATTCTACCGGGACACCTACTATGGCTACACCTTC. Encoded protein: CASRFYRDTYYGYTF.

The CDR3, as DNA: TGTGCCAGCAGCTTAGCGGAAGGGGTAGGCTATGGCTACACCTTC. Encoded protein: CASSLAEGVGYGYTF. This chain joins TRBV7-9 and TRBJ1-2; weak D call: TRBD1 (5 bases). The CDR3 is 15 residues long. Germline V gives CDR1 SEHNR, CDR2 FQNEAQ (reference sequence). The V and J ends lost 0 bases and 4 bases respectively, with 12 bases between them.

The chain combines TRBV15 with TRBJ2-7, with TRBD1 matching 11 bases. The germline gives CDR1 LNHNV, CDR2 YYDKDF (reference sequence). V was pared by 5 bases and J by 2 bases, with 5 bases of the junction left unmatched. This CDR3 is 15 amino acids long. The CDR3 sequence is CATSVGTGGTYEQYF. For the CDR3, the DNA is TGTGCCACCAGCGTAGGGACAGGGGGGACCTACGAGCAGTACTTC.

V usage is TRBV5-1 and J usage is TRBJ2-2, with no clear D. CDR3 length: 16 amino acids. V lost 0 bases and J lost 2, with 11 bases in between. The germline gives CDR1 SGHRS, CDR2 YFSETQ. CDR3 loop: CASSLGFPLNTGELFF. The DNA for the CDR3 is TGCGCCAGCAGCTTGGGGTTCCCCCTTAACACCGGGGAGCTGTTTTTT.

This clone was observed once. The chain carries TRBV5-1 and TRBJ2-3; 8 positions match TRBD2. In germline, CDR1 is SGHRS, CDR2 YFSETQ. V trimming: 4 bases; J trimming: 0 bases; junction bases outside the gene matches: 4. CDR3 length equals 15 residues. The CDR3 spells CASSPRGASTDTQYF. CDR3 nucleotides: TGCGCCAGCAGCCCGCGGGGGGCTAGCACAGATACGCAGTATTTT.

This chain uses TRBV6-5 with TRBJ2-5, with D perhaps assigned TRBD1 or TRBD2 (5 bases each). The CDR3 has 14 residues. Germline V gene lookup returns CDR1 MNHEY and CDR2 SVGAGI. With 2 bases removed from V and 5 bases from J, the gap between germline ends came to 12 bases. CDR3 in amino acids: CASSYGQGRETQYF. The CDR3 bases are TGTGCCAGCAGTTACGGGCAGGGACGGGAGACCCAGTACTTC.

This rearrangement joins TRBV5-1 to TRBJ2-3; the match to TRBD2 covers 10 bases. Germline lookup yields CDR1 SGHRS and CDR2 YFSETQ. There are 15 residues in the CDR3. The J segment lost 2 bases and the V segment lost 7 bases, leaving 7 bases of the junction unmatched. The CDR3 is CASAPLAGTTDTQYF. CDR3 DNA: TGCGCCAGCGCTCCACTAGCGGGGACCACAGATACGCAGTATTTT. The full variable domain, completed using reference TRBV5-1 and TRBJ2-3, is KAGVTQTPRYLIKTRGQQVTLSCSPISGHRSVSWYQQTPGQGLQFLFEYFSETQRNKGNFPGRFSGRQFSNSRSEMNVSTLELGDSALYLCASAPLAGTTDTQYFGPGTRLTVL.